This TCR beta chain was obtained from a study of a mutant IDH1 vaccine in newly diagnosed glioma. Whole-study context: Treated patients had a mean age of approximately 40 years and an approximately 62% male, approximately 38% female split.

The assay was immunoSEQ multiplex PCR, and TCRdb's table has in-frame clones only and misses some. This sample carries roughly 86,000 clones, approximately 75% of them seen once, and the ten largest clones take roughly 5.6%. Time point of the sample: week 47, end of study. Vaccine doses each comprised 300 ug of mutant IDH1 20-mer peptide, with topical imiquimod. With V trimmed by 2 bases and J by 0 bases, 3 bases remained unmatched. CDR1 is SGHRS and CDR2 is YFSETQ in the germline V gene. The CDR3 contains 15 residues. A word on this clone: Its antigen remains unknown.

The sequencing used PBMCs, collected from a glioma patient whose treatment included an IDH1 peptide vaccine. This clonotype originated in a middle-aged man with glioma. This chain uses TRBV5-1 with TRBJ2-3; 7 nucleotides line up with TRBD2. CDR3 nucleotide sequence: TGCGCCAGCAGCTTAGCGGGGAGGAGCACAGATACGCAGTATTTT. Protein: CASSLAGRSTDTQYF.